A selection of T cell receptor beta chains follows, all from one sample in a study of blood T cell repertoires in COVID-19. Here immunoSEQ multiplex PCR was the method, and the copy in TCRdb shows in-frame clones only, minus some. This sample carries about 25,000 clones, approximately 80% of them seen once, and the ten largest clones take under 2%. The sample taken for sequencing was peripheral blood. These receptors originate from an elderly man with active or convalescent COVID-19. Both conserved end residues are part of each CDR3. A D gene is named only where the DNA matches it firmly. Some rows mark clone size as missing; the rest say once, few, many or name a class of expanded clone.

d_gene	v_gene	abundance	j_gene	CDR3aa	CDR3nt
TRBD2	TRBV28	NA	TRBJ2-1	CASSRTSGYNEQFF	TGTGCCAGCAGCAGGACTAGCGGATACAATGAGCAGTTCTTC
NA	TRBV29-1	NA	TRBJ2-3	CSVEGVSTDTQYF	TGCAGCGTTGAAGGAGTCAGCACAGATACGCAGTATTTT
TRBD2	TRBV4-1	NA	TRBJ2-3	CASSQSKGGLGTDTQYF	TGCGCCAGCAGCCAATCCAAGGGAGGACTAGGCACAGATACGCAGTATTTT
TRBD1	TRBV27	NA	TRBJ1-5	CASSFFGGTGGGSQPQHF	TGTGCCAGCAGTTTTTTTGGCGGGACAGGGGGAGGGAGTCAGCCCCAGCATTTT
TRBD1	TRBV18	NA	TRBJ2-7	CASSPLGTGQIQQYF	TGTGCCAGCTCACCCCTCGGGACAGGACAAATACAGCAGTACTTC
NA	TRBV5-8	NA	TRBJ1-2	CASSLSVGYTF	TGTGCCAGCAGCTTGTCAGTTGGCTACACCTTC
NA	TRBV6-2/TRBV6-3	NA	TRBJ1-4	CASSSGQVGEKLFF	TGTGCCAGCAGTTCGGGACAAGTCGGCGAAAAACTGTTTTTT
TRBD1	TRBV27	NA	TRBJ2-7	CASSPSGTGGAGQYF	TGTGCCAGCAGTCCCTCCGGGACAGGGGGCGCCGGGCAGTACTTC
NA	TRBV27	once	TRBJ1-2	CASSFGHRYGYTF	TGTGCCAGCAGTTTTGGACACCGCTATGGCTACACCTTC
NA	TRBV18	NA	TRBJ1-2	CASSPSGYGYTF	TGTGCCAGCTCACCATCCGGCTATGGCTACACCTTC
NA	TRBV6-1	NA	TRBJ1-5	CASSEVGSQPQHF	TGTGCCAGCAGTGAAGTCGGGTCTCAGCCCCAGCATTTT
TRBD1	TRBV5-8	once	TRBJ2-5	CASSTRTGVGETQYF	TGTGCCAGCAGCACCCGGACAGGGGTGGGGGAGACCCAGTACTTC
NA	TRBV12-3/TRBV12-4	NA	TRBJ1-2	CASSLTGWDGYTF	TGTGCCAGCAGCCTGACGGGGTGGGATGGCTACACCTTC
TRBD2	TRBV28	NA	TRBJ2-1	CASSFWGGSYNEQFF	TGTGCCAGCAGTTTTTGGGGGGGGTCCTACAATGAGCAGTTCTTC
NA	TRBV5-1	few	TRBJ2-2	CASSLYRTGELFF	TGCGCCAGCAGCTTGTACAGAACCGGGGAGCTGTTTTTT
TRBD2	TRBV5-4	NA	TRBJ2-1	CASSLGYFTSGIQYNEQFF	TGTGCCAGCAGTTTGGGGTACTTTACTAGCGGGATACAGTACAATGAGCAGTTCTTC
NA	TRBV11-2	NA	TRBJ1-1	CASSLSPGSNTEAFF	TGTGCCAGCAGCTTATCCCCCGGGTCCAACACTGAAGCTTTCTTT
TRBD1	TRBV16	NA	TRBJ1-2	CASSQETGSGYTF	TGTGCCAGCAGCCAAGAGACAGGGAGCGGCTACACCTTC
NA	TRBV10-1	NA	TRBJ2-6	CASSEGRPGANVLTF	TGCGCCAGCAGTGAAGGCAGGCCTGGGGCCAACGTCCTGACTTTC
NA	TRBV28	few	TRBJ1-3	CASSPPRGLSGNTIYF	TGTGCCAGCAGTCCACCTCGGGGACTCTCTGGAAACACCATATATTTT
NA	TRBV28	NA	TRBJ1-2	CASSLSRSNYGHTF	TGTGCCAGCAGTTTGTCAAGGTCAAACTATGGCCACACCTTC
TRBD2	TRBV7-9	NA	TRBJ2-1	CASSLGTSGVRGEQFF	TGTGCCAGCAGCTTAGGGACTAGCGGCGTGAGGGGTGAGCAGTTCTTC
TRBD1	TRBV24-1	NA	TRBJ1-4	CATSHSDRVKEKLFF	TGTGCCACCAGTCATTCAGACAGGGTAAAGGAAAAACTGTTTTTT
NA	TRBV27	once	TRBJ2-5	CASSLIGEETQYF	TGTGCCAGCAGTTTGATCGGAGAAGAGACCCAGTACTTC
NA	TRBV6-5	NA	TRBJ2-5	CASGRVAQETQYF	TGTGCCAGCGGGCGGGTAGCCCAAGAGACCCAGTACTTC
NA	TRBV27	NA	TRBJ1-6	CASSFGAGSPLHF	TGTGCCAGCAGTTTTGGGGCGGGATCACCCCTCCACTTT
NA	TRBV21-1	NA	TRBJ2-7	CASLGLARSYEQYF	TGTGCCTCCTTGGGACTGGCGCGTTCCTACGAGCAGTACTTC
TRBD2	TRBV27	few	TRBJ2-2	CASSPISGRVTGELFF	TGTGCCAGCAGTCCGATAAGCGGGAGGGTCACCGGGGAGCTGTTTTTT
NA	TRBV6-5	NA	TRBJ1-5	CASRGPDQPQHF	TGTGCCAGCAGGGGCCCCGATCAGCCCCAGCATTTT
NA	TRBV7-8	NA	TRBJ2-1	CASSHDRGNYNEQFF	TGTGCCAGCAGTCATGACCGCGGGAATTACAATGAGCAGTTCTTC
NA	TRBV6-1	NA	TRBJ1-2	CASSDSGLDGYTF	TGTGCCAGCAGTGATTCAGGGCTCGATGGCTACACCTTC
TRBD2	TRBV5-4	NA	TRBJ2-3	CASSWGLTDSDTQYF	TGTGCCAGCAGCTGGGGACTAACCGATTCGGATACGCAGTATTTT
NA	TRBV7-8	NA	TRBJ1-2	CASSPSSYGYTF	TGTGCCAGCAGCCCTTCTAGCTATGGCTACACCTTC
NA	TRBV18	NA	TRBJ1-3	CASSLQGSGGNTIYF	TGTGCCAGCTCACTCCAGGGCTCTGGTGGAAACACCATATATTTT
TRBD1	TRBV10-3	NA	TRBJ1-4	CAISATGTDNEKLFF	TGTGCCATCAGTGCTACCGGGACAGACAATGAAAAACTGTTTTTT
NA	TRBV28	few	TRBJ1-1	CASTLDSKADTEAFF	TGTGCCAGCACCTTGGACAGTAAGGCGGACACTGAAGCTTTCTTT
TRBD1	TRBV6-5	few	TRBJ1-1	CASSYGTGATEAFF	TGTGCCAGCAGTTACGGGACAGGGGCCACTGAAGCTTTCTTT
TRBD2	TRBV24-1	NA	TRBJ2-1	CATSGGEAGGDLYEQFF	TGTGCCACCAGTGGGGGGGAAGCGGGAGGAGACCTATATGAGCAGTTCTTC
NA	TRBV19	NA	TRBJ1-5	CASGHGGINQPQHF	TGTGCCAGTGGACACGGGGGGATCAATCAGCCCCAGCATTTT
TRBD1	TRBV9	NA	TRBJ2-7	CASSVGTGQVYEQYF	TGTGCCAGCAGCGTAGGGACCGGACAGGTCTACGAGCAGTACTTC
TRBD2	TRBV10-1	NA	TRBJ2-3	CASSPTSGRQNTQYF	TGCGCCAGCAGTCCGACTAGCGGGAGGCAAAATACGCAGTATTTT
NA	TRBV5-5	few	TRBJ2-7	CASSVTPGRADEQYF	TGTGCCAGCAGCGTCACCCCAGGCAGGGCGGACGAGCAGTACTTC
NA	TRBV2	NA	TRBJ1-1	CASSVELINTEAFF	TGTGCCAGCAGTGTCGAGCTAATAAACACTGAAGCTTTCTTT
NA	TRBV7-2	NA	TRBJ1-6	CASSLSGGYNSPLHF	TGTGCCAGCAGCTTAAGCGGGGGATATAATTCACCCCTCCACTTT
NA	TRBV7-3	medium-sized	TRBJ1-1	CASSPGHSNTEAFF	TGTGCCAGCAGCCCTGGACATTCGAACACTGAAGCTTTCTTT
TRBD1	TRBV28	NA	TRBJ2-7	CASREPGQGFLREQYF	TGTGCCAGCAGGGAACCGGGACAGGGGTTCCTTAGGGAGCAGTACTTC
TRBD1	TRBV9	NA	TRBJ2-3	CASTPGQGGGTDTQYF	TGTGCCAGCACCCCGGGACAGGGTGGGGGAACAGATACGCAGTATTTT
NA	TRBV20-1	few	TRBJ1-1	CSAPRGTEAFF	TGCAGTGCTCCACGGGGCACTGAAGCTTTCTTT